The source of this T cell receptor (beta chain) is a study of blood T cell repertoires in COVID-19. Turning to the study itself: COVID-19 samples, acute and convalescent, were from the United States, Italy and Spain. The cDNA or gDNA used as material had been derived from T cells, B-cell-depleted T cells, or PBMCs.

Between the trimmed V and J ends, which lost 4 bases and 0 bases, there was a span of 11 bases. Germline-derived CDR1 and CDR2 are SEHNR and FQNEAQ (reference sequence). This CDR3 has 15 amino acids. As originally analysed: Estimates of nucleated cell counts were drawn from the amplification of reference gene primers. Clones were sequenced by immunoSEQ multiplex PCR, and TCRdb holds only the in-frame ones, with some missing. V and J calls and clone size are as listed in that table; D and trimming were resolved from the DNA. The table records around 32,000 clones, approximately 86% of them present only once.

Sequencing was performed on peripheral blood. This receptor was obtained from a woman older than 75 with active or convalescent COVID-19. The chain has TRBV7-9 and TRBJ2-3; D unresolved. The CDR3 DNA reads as TGTGCCAGCAGCTCCTCTGGAGCTAGCACAGATACGCAGTATTTT. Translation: CASSSSGASTDTQYF.